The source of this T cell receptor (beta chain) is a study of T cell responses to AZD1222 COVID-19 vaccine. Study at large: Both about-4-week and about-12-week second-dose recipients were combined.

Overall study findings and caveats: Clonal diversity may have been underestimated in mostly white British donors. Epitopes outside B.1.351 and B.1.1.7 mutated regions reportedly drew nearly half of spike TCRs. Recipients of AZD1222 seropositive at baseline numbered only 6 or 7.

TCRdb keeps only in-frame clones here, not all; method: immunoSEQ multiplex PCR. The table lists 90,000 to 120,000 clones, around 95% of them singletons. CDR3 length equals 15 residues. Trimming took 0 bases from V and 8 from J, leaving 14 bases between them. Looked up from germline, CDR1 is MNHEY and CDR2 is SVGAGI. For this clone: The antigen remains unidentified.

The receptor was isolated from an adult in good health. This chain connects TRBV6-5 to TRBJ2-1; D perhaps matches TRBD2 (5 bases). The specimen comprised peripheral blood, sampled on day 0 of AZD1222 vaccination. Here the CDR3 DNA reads TGTGCCAGCAGTTACTCGAGGACTTTCGGCGATGAGCAGTTCTTC. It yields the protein CASSYSRTFGDEQFF.